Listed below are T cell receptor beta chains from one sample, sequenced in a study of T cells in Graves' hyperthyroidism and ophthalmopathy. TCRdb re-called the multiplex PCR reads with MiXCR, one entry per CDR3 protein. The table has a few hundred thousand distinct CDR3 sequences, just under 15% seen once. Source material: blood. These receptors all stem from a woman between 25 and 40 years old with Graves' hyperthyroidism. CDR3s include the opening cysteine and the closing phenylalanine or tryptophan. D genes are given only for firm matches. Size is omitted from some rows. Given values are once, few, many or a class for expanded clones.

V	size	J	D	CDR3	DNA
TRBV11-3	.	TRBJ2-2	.	CASSSGGRAGELFF	TGTGCCAGCAGCTCCGGGGGGCGCGCCGGGGAGCTGTTTTTT
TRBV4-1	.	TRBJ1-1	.	CASSPGGGTTEAFF	TGCGCCAGCAGCCCGGGGGGGGGCACCACTGAAGCTTTCTTT
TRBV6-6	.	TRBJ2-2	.	CASSYSVEDLGQDANTGELFF	TGTGCCAGCAGTTACTCTGTGGAGGACTTGGGGCAGGACGCGAACACCGGGGAGCTGTTTTTT
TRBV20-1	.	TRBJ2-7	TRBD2	CSAPGLAGTNEQYF	TGCAGTGCCCCGGGACTAGCGGGAACTAATGAGCAGTACTTC
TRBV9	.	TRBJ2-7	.	CASSPTLPPYEQYF	TGTGCCAGCAGCCCGACGTTGCCCCCCTACGAGCAGTACTTC
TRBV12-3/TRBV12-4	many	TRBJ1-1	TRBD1	CASSFTGDGEAFF	TGTGCCAGCAGTTTCACAGGGGATGGAGAAGCTTTCTTT
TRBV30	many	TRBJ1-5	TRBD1	CAWSVGQGYQPQHF	TGTGCCTGGAGCGTAGGACAGGGCTATCAGCCCCAGCATTTT
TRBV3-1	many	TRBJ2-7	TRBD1	CASSQDSRTGGKGYEQYF	TGTGCCAGCAGCCAAGATTCCCGGACAGGGGGAAAAGGGTACGAGCAGTACTTC
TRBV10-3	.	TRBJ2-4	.	CAITQGEGGNLAKNIQYF	TGTGCCATCACCCAGGGGGAGGGGGGAAATTTAGCCAAAAACATTCAGTACTTC
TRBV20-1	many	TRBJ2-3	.	CSARESTDTQYF	TGCAGTGCTAGAGAAAGCACAGATACGCAGTATTTT
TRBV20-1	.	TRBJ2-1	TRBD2	CSASSGSFYNEQFF	TGCAGTGCTAGTAGCGGGAGTTTTTACAATGAGCAGTTCTTC
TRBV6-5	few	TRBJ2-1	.	CASSYSNRGGLNEQFF	TGTGCCAGCAGTTACTCGAATCGCGGGGGCCTCAATGAGCAGTTCTTC
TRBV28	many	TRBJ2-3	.	CASRDPTPGGTDTQYF	TGTGCCAGCAGAGACCCCACCCCCGGCGGCACAGATACGCAGTATTTT
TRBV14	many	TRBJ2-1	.	CASSPTPLAYNEQFF	TGTGCCAGCAGCCCTACCCCCCTAGCCTACAATGAGCAGTTCTTC
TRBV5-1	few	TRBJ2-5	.	CASSYLGITQETQYF	TGCGCCAGCAGCTACCTCGGGATCACACAAGAGACCCAGTACTTC
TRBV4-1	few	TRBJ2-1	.	CASSHSDGGSYNEQFF	TGCGCCAGCAGCCACTCCGACGGTGGCTCCTACAATGAGCAGTTCTTC
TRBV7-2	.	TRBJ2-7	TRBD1	CASRGQVGYEQYF	TGTGCCAGCAGAGGACAGGTGGGGTACGAGCAGTACTTC
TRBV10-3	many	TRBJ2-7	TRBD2	CAISGTSGAYEQYF	TGTGCCATCAGTGGGACTAGCGGGGCCTACGAGCAGTACTTC
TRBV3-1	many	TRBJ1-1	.	CASSQIQGPNTEAFF	TGTGCCAGCAGCCAAATACAGGGACCGAACACTGAAGCTTTCTTT
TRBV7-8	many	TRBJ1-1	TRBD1	CASSQGAGVKTEAFF	TGTGCCAGCAGCCAGGGGGCAGGAGTTAAAACTGAAGCTTTCTTT
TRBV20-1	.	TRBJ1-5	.	CSASGGRILYSNQPQHF	TGCAGTGCTAGTGGAGGCCGGATCCTCTATAGCAATCAGCCCCAGCATTTT
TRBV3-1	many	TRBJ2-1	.	CASSQVYHEQFF	TGTGCCAGCAGCCAAGTCTACCATGAGCAGTTCTTC
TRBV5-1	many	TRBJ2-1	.	CASSLGRTLSNEQFF	TGCGCCAGCAGCTTGGGGCGGACACTGAGCAATGAGCAGTTCTTC
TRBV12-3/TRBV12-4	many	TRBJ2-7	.	CASSLLVYEQYF	TGTGCCAGCAGTTTGTTAGTCTACGAGCAGTACTTC
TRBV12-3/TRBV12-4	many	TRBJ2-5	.	CATGRGETQYF	TGTGCAACCGGTAGGGGCGAGACCCAGTACTTC
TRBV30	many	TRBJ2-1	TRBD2	CAWGPSGRTYNEQFF	TGTGCCTGGGGACCTAGCGGGAGAACCTACAATGAGCAGTTCTTC
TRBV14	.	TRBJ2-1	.	CASSPLDPRTQYNEQFF	TGTGCCAGCAGCCCCCTGGACCCGCGGACGCAATACAATGAGCAGTTCTTC
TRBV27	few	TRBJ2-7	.	CASSRDWKYEQYF	TGTGCCAGCAGTAGAGACTGGAAATACGAGCAGTACTTC
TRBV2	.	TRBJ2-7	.	CASSEAKDAYEQYF	TGTGCCAGCAGTGAAGCAAAGGATGCCTACGAGCAGTACTTC
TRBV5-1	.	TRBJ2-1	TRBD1	CASSLAAGQGLYNEQFF	TGCGCCAGCAGCTTGGCCGCGGGACAGGGGCTTTACAATGAGCAGTTCTTC
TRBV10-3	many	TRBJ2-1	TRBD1	CAISDDRGNEQFF	TGTGCCATCAGTGATGACAGGGGAAATGAGCAGTTCTTC
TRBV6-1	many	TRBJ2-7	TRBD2	CASSTQEGGGLAGEQYF	TGTGCCAGCAGCACCCAGGAGGGAGGAGGACTAGCCGGGGAGCAGTACTTC
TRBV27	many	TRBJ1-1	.	CATRWGGNTEAFF	TGTGCCACCCGCTGGGGCGGGAACACTGAAGCTTTCTTT
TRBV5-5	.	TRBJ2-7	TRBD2	CASSSTLWREPYEQYF	TGTGCCAGCAGCTCGACTTTGTGGCGGGAGCCATACGAGCAGTACTTC
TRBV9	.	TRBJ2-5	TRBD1	CASNVTGGYEETQYF	TGTGCCAGCAACGTAACAGGGGGCTACGAAGAGACCCAGTACTTC
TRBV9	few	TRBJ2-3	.	CASSPGGSRNTQYF	TGTGCCAGCAGCCCCGGAGGGTCCAGGAATACGCAGTATTTT
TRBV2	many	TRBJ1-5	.	CAGNEENQPQHF	TGTGCCGGGAATGAGGAGAATCAGCCCCAGCATTTT